A single sample gave rise to the 26 T cell receptor beta chains below, sequenced in a study of cytomegalovirus exposure and HLA in healthy donors. The primer mix had 60 Vbeta and 13 Jbeta primers. Assay: immunoSEQ multiplex PCR; the TCRdb copy retains only in-frame clones and omits some. The sample table sets out 70,000 or so clones. Sequenced sample: PBMCs. The receptors shown here come from a female donor in good health and CMV-seropositive.

The genes are TRBV4-3 and TRBJ2-5; possible D gene TRBD2, 6 bases. The CDR3 runs 19 residues. In germline, CDR1 is LGHNA, CDR2 YSLEER. Trimming pared 4 bases from V and 5 bases from J, leaving 29 bases between. CDR3 sequence reads: CASSPHQAASDGALETQYF. CDR3 nucleotide sequence: TGCGCCAGCAGCCCCCATCAAGCGGCTAGCGACGGGGCCCTGGAGACCCAGTACTTC.

The chain uses TRBV19 and TRBJ2-2; 7 bases fit TRBD1. Losses at the gene ends were 6 bases for V and 1 base for J; bases not matched to a gene: 5. The CDR3 consists of 15 residues. Germline V gives CDR1 LNHDA, CDR2 SQIVND (reference sequence). CDR3 bases: TGTGCCAGTAGCAGGACAGGCCTGAACACCGGGGAGCTGTTTTTT. This encodes CASSRTGLNTGELFF.

The chain employs TRBV9 and TRBJ2-1, with TRBD1 as a possible D gene (6 bases). Germline CDR1 and CDR2: SGDLS and YYNGEE. This CDR3 spans 15 amino acids. V dropped 4 bases and J dropped 2 bases, with 13 bases sitting between them. DNA of the CDR3: TGTGCCAGCAGCCCCGAGGGGGAGCCCTACAATGAGCAGTTCTTC. It encodes CASSPEGEPYNEQFF.

CDR3 residues: CASSQAGRDYEQYF. DNA of the CDR3: TGCGCCAGCAGCCAAGCGGGTCGGGACTACGAGCAGTACTTC. The rearrangement uses TRBV4-1 and TRBJ2-7; maybe TRBD2 (5 bases). Trimming took off 1 base at V and 3 bases at J, with 10 bases between the two ends. Germline assignment: CDR1 MGHRA and CDR2 YSYEKL. The CDR3 has 14 residues.

The rearrangement joins TRBV7-2 to TRBJ1-1; D is ambiguous. Germline CDR1 is SGHTA and CDR2 is FQGNSA. V was trimmed by 5 bases and J by 5 bases, leaving 15 bases between them. There are 14 residues in the CDR3. The DNA of the CDR3 is TGTGCCAGCAGCCCCTGGGAGGGAAGAACTGAAGCTTTCTTT. It specifies CASSPWEGRTEAFF. The full variable domain, with the rest looked up from reference TRBV7-2 and TRBJ1-1, is GAGVSQSPSNKVTEKGKDVELRCDPISGHTALYWYRQSLGQGLEFLIYFQGNSAPDKSGLPSDRFSAERTGGSVSTLTIQRTQQEDSAVYLCASSPWEGRTEAFFGQGTRLTVV.

The chain recombines TRBV28 with TRBJ2-1, with a weak D call TRBD2 (7 bases). CDR3 size: 18 residues. Trimming pared 5 bases from V and 0 bases from J, leaving 20 bases between. The germline V gene encodes CDR1 MDHEN and CDR2 SYDVKM. CDR3 sequence: CASSQIGGEGVSYNEQFF. The CDR3 DNA sequence: TGTGCCAGCAGTCAAATAGGGGGGGAAGGGGTCTCCTACAATGAGCAGTTCTTC.

The rearrangement joins TRBV19 to TRBJ1-1; tentatively, D is TRBD1 (5 bases). With 10 bases removed from V and 3 bases from J, the gap between germline ends came to 15 bases. The length of the CDR3 is 13 residues. Germline V gives CDR1 LNHDA, CDR2 SQIVND (reference sequence). The CDR3 loop is CATSDRSHTEAFF. CDR3 nucleotides: TGTGCCACCTCAGACAGATCCCACACTGAAGCTTTCTTT. Variable domain in full (rest from reference TRBV19 and TRBJ1-1): DGGITQSPKYLFRKEGQNVTLSCEQNLNHDAMYWYRQDPGQGLRLIYYSQIVNDFQKGDIAEGYSVSREKKESFPLTVTSAQKNPTAFYLCATSDRSHTEAFFGQGTRLTVV.

The CDR3 nucleotides read TGTGCCAGCAGCTCCCGGGGGGGGGACATGACAACCTACGAGCAGTACTTC. Its protein product is CASSSRGGDMTTYEQYF. V usage is TRBV7-9 and J usage is TRBJ2-7; 8 bases are a match to TRBD2. CDR1 and CDR2 (germline): SEHNR, FQNEAQ (reference sequence). The length of the CDR3 is 17 residues. J gave up 2 bases and V 4 bases, and 13 bases lay outside the gene matches.

J is TRBJ1-1 and V is TRBV5-1; TRBD1 is a possible D gene (5 bases). V lost 4 bases and J lost 3, with 22 bases in between. CDR1 is SGHRS, CDR2 YFSETQ, per germline. This CDR3 has 17 amino acids. The CDR3 sequence: CASSPGGEWGRDTEAFF. CDR3 sequence (DNA): TGCGCCAGCAGCCCGGGCGGAGAGTGGGGGAGGGACACTGAAGCTTTCTTT.

A word on this clone: A read error may account for a junction end that differs from germline. The chain recombines TRBV4-1 with TRBJ1-1, with a tentative D call TRBD1 (6 bases). The CDR3 contains 17 residues. The germline V gene encodes CDR1 MGHRA and CDR2 YSYEKL. This CDR3 reads CASSQEGGGLSGTEDFF. The CDR3 DNA is TGCGCCAGCAGCCAAGAAGGGGGAGGGTTATCAGGGACTGAAGATTTCTTT.

The J gene is TRBJ1-2, the V gene TRBV28; 7 bases agree with TRBD1. Germline V gives CDR1 MDHEN, CDR2 SYDVKM. The ends lost 11 bases at V and 3 bases at J; junction bases unmatched: 3. The CDR3 loop spans 11 amino acids. In DNA form, the CDR3 reads TGTGCCTGCGGGACAGACTATGGCTACACCTTC. Amino acids: CACGTDYGYTF.

The rearrangement links TRBV9 to TRBJ1-1, with 7 bases identical to TRBD1. This CDR3 has 14 amino acids. The V and J ends lost 3 bases and 1 base, in that order; junction bases with no gene match: 3. CDR1 and CDR2 (germline): SGDLS, YYNGEE. As DNA, the CDR3 is TGTGCCAGCAGCGACAGGGGAGGGAACACTGAAGCTTTCTTT. It encodes CASSDRGGNTEAFF.

The CDR3 spells CASSVATGAYGYTF. For the CDR3, the DNA is TGTGCCAGCAGCGTAGCGACAGGTGCCTATGGCTACACCTTC. The genes are TRBV9 and TRBJ1-2, with a possible D match to TRBD1 (6 bases). The V gene lost 0 bases and the J gene lost 4 bases, with 10 bases spanning the gap. The CDR3 is 14 residues long. Germline CDR1 reads SGDLS; CDR2 reads YYNGEE.

The chain carries TRBV6-5 and TRBJ2-7, with 7 bases fitting TRBD1. V was pared by 2 bases and J by 3 bases, with 10 bases of the junction left unmatched. The CDR3 runs to 16 residues. CDR1 is MNHEY, CDR2 SVGAGI, per germline. CDR3 protein: CASSYEEPYRGYEQYF. As DNA, the CDR3 is TGTGCCAGCAGTTACGAAGAACCTTACAGGGGCTACGAGCAGTACTTC.

The chain couples TRBV7-2 to TRBJ1-2; D call uncertain. The ends were cut back, 1 base at V and 5 bases at J, with 8 bases in the middle. CDR1 and CDR2 from the germline V gene are SGHTA and FQGNSA. CDR3 length equals 13 residues. The CDR3 region is CASSLEEGYGYTF. CDR3 in DNA: TGTGCCAGCAGCTTAGAGGAGGGTTATGGCTACACCTTC.

CDR3 region: CASSLLAGVSNEQFF. In DNA, the CDR3 is TGTGCCAGCAGCTTACTAGCGGGAGTCAGCAATGAGCAGTTCTTC. The chain employs TRBV5-6 and TRBJ2-1; 11 bases are a match to TRBD2. The CDR3 spans 15 residues. V was clipped by 2 bases and J by 6 bases; unmatched bases: 4. Per germline, CDR1 SGHDT and CDR2 YYEEEE.

In nucleotides, the CDR3 is TGCAGCGTTGTCGCCCGAAGTAGCGGGAGGGGGGAGACCCAGTACTTC. This sequence encodes CSVVARSSGRGETQYF. The J gene is TRBJ2-5, the V gene TRBV29-1, with 11 bases lining up with TRBD2. V dropped 4 bases and J dropped 5; count of bases not matched to a gene: 12. This CDR3 contains 16 residues. CDR1 is SQVTM and CDR2 is ANQGSEA in the germline V gene. Complete variable domain (other parts from reference TRBV29-1 and TRBJ2-5): SAVISQKPSRDICQRGTSLTIQCQVDSQVTMMFWYRQQPGQSLTLIATANQGSEATYESGFVIDKFPISRPNLTFSTLTVSNMSPEDSSIYLCSVVARSSGRGETQYFGPGTRLLVL.

The chain is built from TRBV6-5 and TRBJ2-7; TRBD1 aligns across 7 bases. The CDR3 contains 13 residues. V shed 8 bases, J shed 5 bases, and the junction held 9 bases outside the gene matches. The germline gives CDR1 MNHEY, CDR2 SVGAGI. The CDR3 is CASGRIQGDEQYF. The CDR3 DNA reads TGTGCCAGCGGACGGATTCAGGGGGACGAGCAGTACTTC.

This chain links TRBV7-9 with TRBJ1-2; 7 nucleotides match TRBD1. The CDR3 contains 13 residues. Per germline, CDR1 SEHNR and CDR2 FQNEAQ (reference sequence). Germline trimming cut 1 base from V and 8 bases from J; bases unmatched to any gene: 4. The CDR3 coding sequence is TGTGCCAGCAGCTTAGGGACAGGTGAAGGCTACACCTTC. Encoded protein: CASSLGTGEGYTF.

The chain couples TRBV30 to TRBJ1-2; D is unclear. Trimming took 1 base from V and 4 from J, leaving 4 bases between them. The CDR3 extends over 11 amino acids. Per germline, CDR1 GTSNPN and CDR2 SVGIG (reference sequence). CDR3 sequence reads: CAWSASYGYTF. CDR3 bases: TGTGCCTGGAGTGCCTCCTATGGCTACACCTTC. The full variable domain, rest sourced from reference TRBV30 and TRBJ1-2, is SQTIHQWPATLVQPVGSPLSLECTVEGTSNPNLYWYRQAAGRGLQLLFYSVGIGQISSEVPQNLSASRPQDRQFILSSKKLLLSDSGFYLCAWSASYGYTFGSGTRLTVV.

The chain has TRBV18 and TRBJ1-1; D remains ambiguous. The V gene lost 2 bases and the J gene lost 1 base, with 8 bases spanning the gap. Germline CDR1 reads KGHSH; CDR2 reads LQKENI. The CDR3 spans 14 residues. The CDR3 DNA sequence: TGTGCCAGCTCACCATTGGAGAAGAACACTGAAGCTTTCTTT. This encodes CASSPLEKNTEAFF.

The chain recombines TRBV4-2 with TRBJ1-1; TRBD1 aligns across 7 bases. The CDR3 is 14 amino acids. The germline V gene has CDR1 LGHNA and CDR2 YNFKEQ. The trim removed 3 bases at V and 1 base at J, leaving 2 bases unmatched. CDR3 bases: TGTGCCAGCAGCCATGGACAGGAGAACACTGAAGCTTTCTTT. Its protein is CASSHGQENTEAFF.

This chain uses TRBV28 with TRBJ2-1; 7 positions match TRBD2. The CDR3 contains 15 residues. Germline CDR1 is MDHEN and CDR2 is SYDVKM. J gave up 0 bases and V 11 bases, and 10 bases lay outside the gene matches. In nucleotides, the CDR3 is TGTGCCGCGAACTCCCGGGGGGTCTCCTACAATGAGCAGTTCTTC. Its translation is CAANSRGVSYNEQFF.

The chain joins TRBV4-2 to TRBJ2-3, with 9 bases aligning to TRBD2. Looked up from germline, CDR1 is LGHNA and CDR2 is YNFKEQ. CDR3 length: 16 amino acids. With V trimmed by 1 base and J by 0 bases, 2 bases remained unmatched. CDR3 DNA sequence: TGTGCCAGCAGCCAAGGTAGCGGGGGAAGCACAGATACGCAGTATTTT. Residues: CASSQGSGGSTDTQYF.

The chain carries TRBV4-2 and TRBJ1-2; tentative D call: TRBD1 (5 bases). V dropped 1 base and J dropped 0 bases, with 15 bases sitting between them. Germline loops: CDR1 LGHNA, CDR2 YNFKEQ. The CDR3 is 17 residues long. The CDR3 DNA follows: TGTGCCAGCAGCCAAGTTGCGACAGCCCTAACTAACTATGGCTACACCTTC. As protein: CASSQVATALTNYGYTF.

The chain uses TRBV4-3 and TRBJ2-1, with 13 positions matching TRBD2. Losses at the gene ends were 0 bases for V and 6 bases for J; bases not matched to a gene: 2. CDR3 length equals 16 residues. Germline V CDR1 and CDR2: LGHNA, YSLEER. CDR3 DNA sequence: TGCGCCAGCAGCCAAGAGGGACTAGCGGGGTTCAATGAGCAGTTCTTC. This sequence encodes CASSQEGLAGFNEQFF.